In this sample, the clone carrying this T cell receptor (beta chain) turned up a few times. The antigen is not known. The sample belongs to a study of identical twins. MiXCR, run by TCRdb on the 5' RACE reads, gives a single entry per CDR3 protein. The data show about 240,000 distinct CDR3 sequences, more than 9% seen once. Findings and caveats of the study: Recombination models fit unrelated individuals' TCR alpha sharing but underestimated twins'. Findings came from cross-sectional statistics, without long-term follow-up of donors.

This receptor was obtained from a man aged 45 to 65 in good health. Sequenced material: memory T cells sorted from blood.

The CDR3 sequence is CASSDGQGFYEQYF. DNA of the CDR3: TGCGCCAGCAGTGACGGACAGGGGTTCTACGAGCAGTACTTC. The chain recombines TRBV10-1 with TRBJ2-7, with 9 bases fitting TRBD1. Germline loops: CDR1 WNHNN, CDR2 SYGVQD (reference sequence). This CDR3 has 14 residues. V dropped 3 bases and J dropped 3; count of bases not matched to a gene: 3.